The rows below give T cell receptor beta chains drawn from one sample of a study of identical twins. One entry per CDR3 protein results from TCRdb running MiXCR on the 5' RACE reads. Among approximately 890,000 distinct CDR3 sequences listed, 9% to 15% were seen once. The data also belong to a second study, concerning yellow fever vaccine responses in identical twins.

The specimen sequenced was PBMCs. All receptors come from a young woman in good health. CDR3s include the opening cysteine and the closing phenylalanine or tryptophan. Each record gives: CDR3 protein, CDR3 DNA, clone size, D gene, J gene, V gene. A D gene is named only where the DNA matches it firmly. Some rows have no size entry. The others give once, few or many, or a class for an expanded clone.

cdr3_aa: CAISEDYEQYF
cdr3_nt: TGTGCCATCAGTGAGGACTACGAGCAGTACTTC
clone_size: .
d_call: .
j_call: TRBJ2-7
v_call: TRBV10-3

cdr3_aa: CASSALQNTEAFF
cdr3_nt: TGCGCCAGCAGTGCCTTACAGAACACTGAAGCTTTCTTT
clone_size: .
d_call: .
j_call: TRBJ1-1
v_call: TRBV10-1

cdr3_aa: CASRLGVDTEAFF
cdr3_nt: TGCGCCAGCCGCCTTGGGGTTGACACTGAAGCTTTCTTT
clone_size: many
d_call: .
j_call: TRBJ1-1
v_call: TRBV5-1

cdr3_aa: CASSQDRYGTEAFF
cdr3_nt: TGTGCCAGCAGCCAAGATCGGTATGGCACTGAAGCTTTCTTT
clone_size: many
d_call: .
j_call: TRBJ1-1
v_call: TRBV4-2

cdr3_aa: CSARVWLAGSGLETQYF
cdr3_nt: TGCAGTGCTAGAGTATGGCTAGCGGGCTCTGGCCTGGAGACCCAGTACTTC
clone_size: .
d_call: TRBD2
j_call: TRBJ2-5
v_call: TRBV20-1

cdr3_aa: CSVVQETQYF
cdr3_nt: TGCAGCGTTGTCCAAGAGACCCAGTACTTC
clone_size: many
d_call: .
j_call: TRBJ2-5
v_call: TRBV29-1

cdr3_aa: CSARDDVGEMADTQYF
cdr3_nt: TGCAGTGCTAGAGATGACGTGGGGGAGATGGCAGATACGCAGTATTTT
clone_size: few
d_call: .
j_call: TRBJ2-3
v_call: TRBV20-1

cdr3_aa: CSARGQGATEAFF
cdr3_nt: TGCAGTGCTAGGGGACAGGGGGCCACTGAAGCTTTCTTT
clone_size: few
d_call: TRBD1
j_call: TRBJ1-1
v_call: TRBV20-1

cdr3_aa: CASSQEGTPLFF
cdr3_nt: TGTGCCAGCAGTCAAGAAGGGACCCCACTGTTCTTC
clone_size: .
d_call: .
j_call: TRBJ2-1
v_call: TRBV3-1

cdr3_aa: CASSSEGAYNEQFF
cdr3_nt: TGCGCCAGCAGCTCGGAAGGGGCCTACAATGAGCAGTTCTTC
clone_size: few
d_call: .
j_call: TRBJ2-1
v_call: TRBV5-1

cdr3_aa: CASSYSGVYGYTF
cdr3_nt: TGTGCCAGCAGTTACTCAGGGGTCTATGGCTACACCTTC
clone_size: .
d_call: .
j_call: TRBJ1-2
v_call: TRBV6-5

cdr3_aa: CASSQEAASYEQYF
cdr3_nt: TGTGCCAGCAGCCAAGAAGCGGCATCCTACGAGCAGTACTTC
clone_size: .
d_call: .
j_call: TRBJ2-7
v_call: TRBV4-2

cdr3_aa: CATPRDMARLPHMAQYF
cdr3_nt: TGTGCCACCCCCCGGGACATGGCGCGCCTCCCCCACATGGCGCAGTATTTT
clone_size: .
d_call: .
j_call: TRBJ2-3
v_call: TRBV21-1

cdr3_aa: CASSVEPVLAESSYNEQFF
cdr3_nt: TGTGCCAGCAGCGTAGAACCGGTACTAGCGGAGAGCTCCTACAATGAGCAGTTCTTC
clone_size: few
d_call: TRBD2
j_call: TRBJ2-1
v_call: TRBV9

cdr3_aa: CATSRDTASYEQYF
cdr3_nt: TGTGCCACCAGCAGAGACACGGCGTCCTACGAGCAGTACTTC
clone_size: few
d_call: .
j_call: TRBJ2-7
v_call: TRBV15

cdr3_aa: CASILAVNTGELFF
cdr3_nt: TGTGCCAGCATTCTAGCGGTCAACACCGGGGAGCTGTTTTTT
clone_size: many
d_call: TRBD2
j_call: TRBJ2-2
v_call: TRBV12-3/TRBV12-4

cdr3_aa: CAARGSADGYNEQFF
cdr3_nt: TGTGCCGCCCGCGGCAGTGCGGACGGGTACAATGAGCAGTTCTTC
clone_size: many
d_call: .
j_call: TRBJ2-1
v_call: TRBV28

cdr3_aa: CSVERGGNIWEQFF
cdr3_nt: TGCAGCGTTGAAAGGGGGGGAAACATATGGGAGCAGTTCTTC
clone_size: few
d_call: .
j_call: TRBJ2-1
v_call: TRBV29-1

cdr3_aa: CASSQNRPGPPAF
cdr3_nt: TGTGCCAGCAGCCAAAACCGCCCGGGACCACCGGCGTTC
clone_size: .
d_call: .
j_call: TRBJ2-1
v_call: TRBV11-2

cdr3_aa: CSEDRVFNYGYTF
cdr3_nt: TGCAGTGAGGACAGGGTATTTAACTATGGCTACACCTTC
clone_size: .
d_call: TRBD1
j_call: TRBJ1-2
v_call: TRBV20-1

cdr3_aa: CASSLRQGATNSPLHF
cdr3_nt: TGTGCCAGCTCACTCCGACAGGGAGCAACTAATTCACCCCTCCACTTT
clone_size: .
d_call: TRBD1
j_call: TRBJ1-6
v_call: TRBV18

cdr3_aa: CASSPLVQETQYF
cdr3_nt: TGTGCCAGCAGCCCCCTGGTGCAAGAGACCCAGTACTTC
clone_size: few
d_call: .
j_call: TRBJ2-5
v_call: TRBV7-8

cdr3_aa: CATSRDLGTGSTDTQYF
cdr3_nt: TGTGCCACCAGCAGAGATCTAGGGACAGGGAGCACAGATACGCAGTATTTT
clone_size: .
d_call: TRBD1
j_call: TRBJ2-3
v_call: TRBV15

cdr3_aa: CASSEVGSPLHF
cdr3_nt: TGTGCCAGCAGTGAAGTGGGATCACCCCTCCACTTT
clone_size: .
d_call: .
j_call: TRBJ1-6
v_call: TRBV6-1

cdr3_aa: CASSESVGVRGTEAFF
cdr3_nt: TGTGCCAGCAGTGAATCCGTGGGAGTTCGGGGGACTGAAGCTTTCTTT
clone_size: few
d_call: .
j_call: TRBJ1-1
v_call: TRBV6-1

cdr3_aa: CAISGGAGQGETQYF
cdr3_nt: TGTGCCATCAGTGGGGGCGCGGGACAGGGAGAGACCCAGTACTTC
clone_size: .
d_call: TRBD1
j_call: TRBJ2-5
v_call: TRBV10-3

cdr3_aa: CASSVGFIGAGGMNTGELFF
cdr3_nt: TGTGCCAGCAGCGTAGGATTCATCGGAGCGGGAGGGATGAACACCGGGGAGCTGTTTTTT
clone_size: .
d_call: TRBD2
j_call: TRBJ2-2
v_call: TRBV9

cdr3_aa: CASSVRGGLSQETQYF
cdr3_nt: TGTGCCAGCAGCGTGCGGGGCGGCCTAAGCCAAGAGACCCAGTACTTC
clone_size: .
d_call: .
j_call: TRBJ2-5
v_call: TRBV7-9

cdr3_aa: CASSFLGLNTGELFF
cdr3_nt: TGCGCCAGCAGCTTTTTGGGGTTGAACACCGGGGAGCTGTTTTTT
clone_size: many
d_call: .
j_call: TRBJ2-2
v_call: TRBV5-1

cdr3_aa: CASSLGPGQVQYEQFF
cdr3_nt: TGCGCCAGCAGCTTGGGACCGGGACAGGTGCAGTATGAGCAGTTCTTC
clone_size: .
d_call: TRBD1
j_call: TRBJ2-1
v_call: TRBV5-1

cdr3_aa: CASSLAGLAGAGELFF
cdr3_nt: TGTGCCAGCAGCTTAGCGGGTTTAGCGGGGGCCGGGGAGCTGTTTTTT
clone_size: .
d_call: TRBD2
j_call: TRBJ2-2
v_call: TRBV7-2

cdr3_aa: CTSSQEVLAGGPGTQYF
cdr3_nt: TGCACCAGCAGCCAAGAAGTGCTAGCGGGAGGGCCGGGTACGCAGTATTTT
clone_size: .
d_call: .
j_call: TRBJ2-3
v_call: TRBV1

cdr3_aa: CSVRPSGSNNEQYF
cdr3_nt: TGCAGCGTCCGACCTAGCGGGAGTAACAACGAGCAGTACTTC
clone_size: many
d_call: TRBD2
j_call: TRBJ2-7
v_call: TRBV29-1

cdr3_aa: CSVEGTSGTGTQYF
cdr3_nt: TGCAGCGTTGAGGGGACTAGCGGGACGGGGACCCAGTACTTC
clone_size: .
d_call: TRBD2
j_call: TRBJ2-5
v_call: TRBV29-1

cdr3_aa: CASSPVRGSYNEQFF
cdr3_nt: TGTGCCAGCAGCCCTGTCCGGGGCTCCTACAATGAGCAGTTCTTC
clone_size: many
d_call: .
j_call: TRBJ2-1
v_call: TRBV7-8

cdr3_aa: CASRIDGGGGRSGELFF
cdr3_nt: TGTGCCAGCAGGATCGACGGTGGGGGCGGGAGGTCTGGGGAGCTGTTTTTT
clone_size: .
d_call: TRBD2
j_call: TRBJ2-2
v_call: TRBV12-3/TRBV12-4

cdr3_aa: CASSLDGARNNEQFF
cdr3_nt: TGTGCCAGCAGCTTAGATGGGGCCAGAAACAATGAGCAGTTCTTC
clone_size: many
d_call: .
j_call: TRBJ2-1
v_call: TRBV11-3

cdr3_aa: CASSFSREGGGYTF
cdr3_nt: TGCGCCAGCAGCTTCTCCAGGGAAGGCGGCGGCTACACCTTC
clone_size: many
d_call: .
j_call: TRBJ1-2
v_call: TRBV5-1

cdr3_aa: CSATRASGRADEQFF
cdr3_nt: TGCAGTGCTACCCGGGCTAGCGGGAGGGCTGATGAGCAGTTCTTC
clone_size: .
d_call: TRBD2
j_call: TRBJ2-1
v_call: TRBV20-1

cdr3_aa: CASRLAGGLYQETQYF
cdr3_nt: TGTGCCAGCAGACTAGCGGGGGGTTTGTACCAAGAGACCCAGTACTTC
clone_size: few
d_call: TRBD2
j_call: TRBJ2-5
v_call: TRBV28

cdr3_aa: CASSFPGLEWETQYF
cdr3_nt: TGTGCCAGCAGCTTTCCGGGACTAGAGTGGGAGACCCAGTACTTC
clone_size: .
d_call: TRBD2
j_call: TRBJ2-5
v_call: TRBV11-2